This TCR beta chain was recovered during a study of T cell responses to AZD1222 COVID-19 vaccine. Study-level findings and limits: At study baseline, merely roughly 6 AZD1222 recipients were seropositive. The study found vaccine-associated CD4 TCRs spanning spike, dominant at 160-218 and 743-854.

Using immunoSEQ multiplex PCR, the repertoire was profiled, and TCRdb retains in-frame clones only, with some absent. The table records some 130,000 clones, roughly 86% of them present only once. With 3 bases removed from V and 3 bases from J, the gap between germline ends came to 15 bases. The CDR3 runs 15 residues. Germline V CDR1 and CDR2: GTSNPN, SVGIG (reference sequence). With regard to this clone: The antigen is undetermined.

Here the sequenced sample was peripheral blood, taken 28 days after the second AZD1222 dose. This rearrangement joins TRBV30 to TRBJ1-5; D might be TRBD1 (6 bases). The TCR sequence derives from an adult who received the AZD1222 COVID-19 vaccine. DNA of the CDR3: TGTGCCTGGAGCGGGGGCGGACGGAACAATCAGCCCCAGCATTTT. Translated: CAWSGGGRNNQPQHF.